The rows below give T cell receptor beta chains drawn from one sample of a study of CD8 T cells in ankylosing spondylitis. One entry per CDR3 protein results from TCRdb running MiXCR on the 5' RACE reads. In the table there are approximately 220,000 distinct CDR3 sequences, roughly 24% of which are singletons. Sequenced: blood, either unsorted or a sorted T cell fraction (not recorded which). The receptors come from a male donor with ankylosing spondylitis or in good health (not recorded which). Both conserved end residues are trimmed from each CDR3.

CDR3 protein,J gene,V gene
SARESVSDTQY,TRBJ2-3,TRBV20-1
SARSPGSSTDTQY,TRBJ2-3,TRBV20-1
ASTGGGSSSYNEQF,TRBJ2-1,TRBV2
AISDKTRGQETQY,TRBJ2-5,TRBV10-3
ASSSSVGLNQPQH,TRBJ1-5,TRBV28
ASSQEVAGAGETQY,TRBJ2-5,TRBV4-3
AISVAGGLETQY,TRBJ2-5,TRBV10-3
ASSLGTSGSSQY,TRBJ2-3,TRBV11-3
SARDGTSGPPPY,TRBJ2-3,TRBV20-1
ASSLRKAPDRRTDTQY,TRBJ2-3,TRBV18
ASKDRVNTEAF,TRBJ1-1,TRBV7-3
ASNPGTSRSYEQY,TRBJ2-7,TRBV6-1
ASSQGGGELF,TRBJ2-2,TRBV3-1
ASCRSSSYNEQF,TRBJ2-1,TRBV6-1
ASTFSGYGYT,TRBJ1-2,TRBV6-5
SARDPRHNEQF,TRBJ2-1,TRBV20-1
ASTWTGGHTEAF,TRBJ1-1,TRBV6-2/TRBV6-3
ASSRQAGGNIQY,TRBJ2-4,TRBV6-1
SASRQGLVETQY,TRBJ2-5,TRBV20-1
ASSFSTGGATEAF,TRBJ1-1,TRBV27
ASSTGGAYNEQF,TRBJ2-1,TRBV5-1
ASSLYQSPYNEQF,TRBJ2-1,TRBV5-6
SVTSRRTNEKLF,TRBJ1-4,TRBV20-1
PISDLWASGSVNEQF,TRBJ2-1,TRBV10-3
ASSTDFAVDEQF,TRBJ2-1,TRBV5-5
ASSQEAGDTQY,TRBJ2-3,TRBV4-1
ASSSGQNTGELF,TRBJ2-2,TRBV7-2
SGLGQANTEAF,TRBJ1-1,TRBV20-1
SAGYSIHEQY,TRBJ2-7,TRBV29-1
ASSLTGPYNEQF,TRBJ2-1,TRBV5-4
SATTLAEQY,TRBJ2-7,TRBV20-1
ASSQTSGTVPREQY,TRBJ2-7,TRBV4-2
ASSLGQGASNEQF,TRBJ2-1,TRBV4-2
SVNHSYEQY,TRBJ2-7,TRBV29-1
ASSGGSGASYEQY,TRBJ2-7,TRBV7-2
ASSQVFDEMEGNTIY,TRBJ1-3,TRBV4-2
ASSLRQGGDTQY,TRBJ2-3,TRBV12-3/TRBV12-4
ASTPTELGEQF,TRBJ2-1,TRBV5-6
ASSPRQVRTQY,TRBJ2-3,TRBV11-2
SAPWTGTDNTEAF,TRBJ1-1,TRBV20-1
SVEPWGGEKLF,TRBJ1-4,TRBV29-1
AADGYRGAYEQY,TRBJ2-7,TRBV29-1
ATEPSGSSSYNEQF,TRBJ2-1,TRBV10-3
ASSPRDFGGNTIY,TRBJ1-3,TRBV9
ASRATGSYEQY,TRBJ2-7,TRBV5-1
ASSMVPTEAF,TRBJ1-1,TRBV12-3/TRBV12-4
SARQGAANTGELF,TRBJ2-2,TRBV29-1
ASSLGSGLPGRGEEF,TRBJ2-1,TRBV7-6